The 20 T cell receptor beta chains listed next were all sequenced from one sample in a study of blood T cell repertoires in COVID-19. Method: immunoSEQ multiplex PCR; TCRdb's copy keeps in-frame clones and lacks some. Of more than 110,000 clones listed, about 80% are singletons. Material: PBMCs or T cells enriched from blood (not recorded which). Receptor source: a woman between 50 and 59 years old who had recovered from COVID-19.

J is TRBJ1-1 and V is TRBV30; 9 nucleotides align to TRBD1. There are 15 residues in the CDR3. The V and J ends lost 2 bases and 6 bases, in that order; junction bases with no gene match: 10. CDR1 and CDR2 (germline): GTSNPN, SVGIG (reference sequence). The CDR3 coding sequence is TGTGCCTGGAGTCCTTTGACAGGGGGTAAGCCTGAAGCTTTCTTT. Translating gives CAWSPLTGGKPEAFF.

This clone came up a few times. CDR3 sequence reads: CASSSRQGRLAEAFF. CDR3 nucleotide sequence: TGTGCCAGCAGTTCCCGACAGGGCAGGTTAGCTGAAGCTTTCTTT. V usage is TRBV28 and J usage is TRBJ1-1; 7 bases align to TRBD1. Per the germline V gene, CDR1 is MDHEN and CDR2 is SYDVKM. The CDR3 is 15 amino acids. With 4 bases clipped from V and 6 bases from J, the junction kept 11 bases outside the gene matches.

This clone occurred many times. V usage is TRBV6-1 and J usage is TRBJ2-7; D possibly corresponds to TRBD1 (6 bases). CDR1 is MNHNS, CDR2 SASEGT, per germline. This CDR3 region has 16 residues. V gave up 4 bases and J gave up 6 bases, with 22 bases separating them. The CDR3 loop reads CASSAGQLGLISEQYF. The DNA for the CDR3 is TGTGCCAGCAGTGCCGGACAGCTTGGCTTAATTTCCGAGCAGTACTTC.

The chain carries TRBV7-6 and TRBJ2-3; 11 positions agree with TRBD2. The CDR3 spans 18 residues. J gave up 2 bases and V 4 bases, and 11 bases lay outside the gene matches. Per germline, CDR1 SGHVS and CDR2 FNYEAQ. The CDR3: CASSWGGLAALHTDTQYF. In DNA form, the CDR3 reads TGTGCCAGCAGCTGGGGGGGACTAGCGGCACTTCACACAGATACGCAGTATTTT.

The chain carries TRBV29-1 and TRBJ1-5; D gene uncertain. V was cut by 6 bases and J by 4 bases, with 10 bases left in between. Germline CDR1 reads SQVTM; CDR2 reads ANQGSEA. This CDR3 region has 12 residues. The CDR3 coding sequence is TGCAGCGTCGCGGACTGGAATCAGCCCCAGCATTTT. Translating gives CSVADWNQPQHF. The full variable domain, rest sourced from reference TRBV29-1 and TRBJ1-5, is SAVISQKPSRDICQRGTSLTIQCQVDSQVTMMFWYRQQPGQSLTLIATANQGSEATYESGFVIDKFPISRPNLTFSTLTVSNMSPEDSSIYLCSVADWNQPQHFGDGTRLSIL.

This clone was seen only once. The chain uses TRBV3-1 (or the pseudogene TRBV3-2) and TRBJ2-1; possible D gene TRBD2, 5 bases. The CDR3 contains 14 residues. The germline V and J ends were trimmed by 4 bases and 9 bases, with 16 bases remaining between them. Germline V gene sequence: CDR1 LGHDT, CDR2 YNNKEL (reference sequence). The DNA of the CDR3 is TGTGCCAGCAGCCCGACTACGTATATGGGTGAGCAGTTCTTC. The encoded protein is CASSPTTYMGEQFF.

The genes are TRBV9 and TRBJ2-1; D possibly corresponds to TRBD1 (5 bases). The ends were cut back, 0 bases at V and 0 bases at J, with 10 bases in the middle. Germline CDR1 and CDR2: SGDLS and YYNGEE. This CDR3 comprises 16 residues. CDR3 region: CASSVGGGSSYNEQFF. Here the CDR3 DNA reads TGTGCCAGCAGCGTAGGGGGCGGAAGCTCCTACAATGAGCAGTTCTTC.

This clone is a singleton in its sample. As DNA, the CDR3 is TGTGCCAGCAGCTTAGGGGGACAGGATTACAATGAGCAGTTCTTC. As protein: CASSLGGQDYNEQFF. The chain uses TRBV11-2 and TRBJ2-1, with 8 positions matching TRBD1. Germline V gives CDR1 SGHAT, CDR2 FQNNGV. J gave up 4 bases and V 1 base, and 3 bases lay outside the gene matches. The CDR3 is 15 amino acids.

The chain employs TRBV9 and TRBJ2-5; D not certain. Germline V CDR1 and CDR2: SGDLS, YYNGEE. The CDR3 spans 14 residues. Deletions cut 2 bases from V and 2 bases from J, with 10 bases between. This CDR3 is CASSVSVGQETQYF. The CDR3 region has the DNA TGTGCCAGCAGCGTTTCAGTCGGGCAAGAGACCCAGTACTTC.

J is TRBJ2-3 and V is TRBV5-1; 12 bases agree with TRBD2. The CDR3 runs to 18 residues. The V segment lost 1 base and the J segment 6 bases; nucleotides outside the gene matches: 12. Germline V gene sequence: CDR1 SGHRS, CDR2 YFSETQ. The CDR3 DNA is TGCGCCAGCAGCTTGTCTGGAGGGCTAGCGGGGGGGCTCGATACGCAGTATTTT. Translating it yields CASSLSGGLAGGLDTQYF.

The chain employs TRBV7-8 and TRBJ2-5; TRBD1 aligns across 10 bases. Trimming took 0 bases from V and 7 from J; bases not matched to a gene: 8. The CDR3 is 16 amino acids. Germline-derived CDR1 and CDR2 are SGHVS and FQNEAQ. CDR3 bases: TGTGCCAGCAGCTTAGCGCGAGACAGGGGGCGGGGGACCCAGTACTTC. Its translation: CASSLARDRGRGTQYF.

In regard to this clone: The sample has other DNA sequences that encode this CDR3 too. This chain uses TRBV20-1 with TRBJ1-2, with D unclear. This CDR3 contains 11 residues. Trimming shortened V by 4 bases and J by 2 bases, and 5 bases separated the two germline ends. Germline CDR1 reads DFQATT; CDR2 reads SNEGSKA (reference sequence). Written as DNA, the CDR3 is TGCAGTGCTACAGGAAACTATGGCTACACCTTC. Protein product: CSATGNYGYTF.

The V and J genes are TRBV12-3 or TRBV12-4 and TRBJ2-1, with 9 bases that match TRBD2. There are 12 residues in the CDR3. Germline trimming cut 5 bases from V and 15 bases from J; bases unmatched to any gene: 8. The CDR3 protein is CASSGSGGPLFF. The CDR3 DNA sequence: TGTGCCAGCAGTGGTAGCGGGGGCCCGCTGTTCTTC.

V is TRBV7-9 and J is TRBJ2-3; 8 bases are a match to TRBD2. V was clipped by 5 bases and J by 4 bases; unmatched bases: 11. The CDR3 contains 16 residues. Germline V CDR1 and CDR2: SEHNR, FQNEAQ (reference sequence). The CDR3 sequence is CASSSGSGSVADTQYF. The CDR3 DNA reads TGTGCCAGCAGCAGTGGGAGCGGGAGTGTTGCAGATACGCAGTATTTT.

The chain has TRBV6-5 and TRBJ2-7; 11 positions agree with TRBD2. Germline V gene sequence: CDR1 MNHEY, CDR2 SVGAGI. CDR3 length: 15 amino acids. V dropped 5 bases and J dropped 1; count of bases not matched to a gene: 4. The CDR3 spells CASSQLAGVSYEQYF. CDR3 DNA sequence: TGTGCCAGCAGTCAACTAGCGGGGGTATCCTACGAGCAGTACTTC.

This sequence joins TRBV9 and TRBJ2-1; a possible D gene is TRBD2 (6 bases). V lost 1 base and J 2 bases, leaving 10 bases between the germline ends. Germline V gene lookup returns CDR1 SGDLS and CDR2 YYNGEE. This CDR3 spans 15 amino acids. The CDR3 nucleotides are TGTGCCAGCAGCGTAAGTTCTAGCGCCTACAATGAGCAGTTCTTC. Its translation: CASSVSSSAYNEQFF.

The J gene is TRBJ2-5, the V gene TRBV29-1, with TRBD1 matching 9 bases. CDR1 is SQVTM, CDR2 ANQGSEA, per germline. This CDR3 contains 16 residues. With 0 bases clipped from V and 5 bases from J, the junction kept 10 bases outside the gene matches. CDR3 in DNA: TGCAGCGTTGAAGATCTTAGGGGACAGGGTTCTGAGACCCAGTACTTC. Amino acids: CSVEDLRGQGSETQYF.

V and J are TRBV30 and TRBJ1-5; D gene ambiguous. Germline-derived CDR1 and CDR2 are GTSNPN and SVGIG (reference sequence). The ends were cut back, 3 bases at V and 0 bases at J, with 6 bases in the middle. The CDR3 has 13 residues. The CDR3 nucleotides are TGTGCCTGGAGGGCAGGTAGCAATCAGCCCCAGCATTTT. Translation gives CAWRAGSNQPQHF.

This chain connects TRBV6-5 to TRBJ1-1; no firm D call. CDR3 length: 15 amino acids. Deletions cut 0 bases from V and 8 bases from J, with 16 bases between. CDR1 MNHEY and CDR2 SVGAGI come from the germline V gene. The CDR3 DNA is TGTGCCAGCAGTTACTCCTTCAGGTCCGAATGGGAAGCTTTCTTT. It codes for CASSYSFRSEWEAFF.

This chain links TRBV27 with TRBJ2-7; no firm D call. Per the germline V gene, CDR1 is MNHEY and CDR2 is SMNVEV (reference sequence). This CDR3 region has 15 residues. V shed 0 bases and J shed 3 bases, with 12 bases lying between them. The CDR3 sequence is CASSLSFGRFYEQYF. Here the CDR3 DNA reads TGTGCCAGCAGTTTATCCTTCGGCAGGTTCTACGAGCAGTACTTC.